Here is one T cell receptor (beta chain) with its context. Its antigen is not identified. This CDR3 comprises 14 residues. Germline V gene sequence: CDR1 SEHNR, CDR2 FQNEAQ (reference sequence). V dropped 3 bases and J dropped 4 bases, with 10 bases sitting between them. The sample belongs to a study of beta chain features in type 1 diabetes. Expressed TCRB transcripts were sequenced after all isolated RNA was converted to cDNA. Sequencing used immunoSEQ multiplex PCR; TCRdb keeps in-frame clones, though not all of them. The sample yields roughly 160,000 clones, roughly 8% seen once. Study conclusions and caveats: Among all four CD4+ subsets, Type 1 diabetes patients had TCRB CDR3s that were moderately but significantly shorter.

Researchers reported sorting CD4+ naive, central memory, regulatory and stem cell-like memory cells via CD45RO/CCR7/CD25/CD127/CD95/CD27. The receptor's source is a woman aged 40 to 50 with type 1 diabetes. The chain is built from TRBV7-9 and TRBJ1-3; D unclear. Sequenced input: central memory CD4+ T cells from blood. The CDR3 DNA reads TGTGCCAGCAGCTTCACGACTGCAGGAAACACCATATATTTT. It codes for CASSFTTAGNTIYF.